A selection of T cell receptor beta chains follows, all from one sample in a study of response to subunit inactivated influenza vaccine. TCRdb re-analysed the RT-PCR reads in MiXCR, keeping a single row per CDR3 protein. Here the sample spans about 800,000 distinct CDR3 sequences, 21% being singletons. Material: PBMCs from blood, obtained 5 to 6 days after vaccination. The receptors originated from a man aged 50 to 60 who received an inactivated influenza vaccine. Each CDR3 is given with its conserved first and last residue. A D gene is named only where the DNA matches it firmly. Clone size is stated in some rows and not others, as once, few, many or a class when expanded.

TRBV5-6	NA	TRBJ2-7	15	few	TGTGCCAGCAGCTTGGTTACGTTGATCTCCTACGAGCAGTACTTC	CASSLVTLISYEQYF
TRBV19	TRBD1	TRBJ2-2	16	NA	TGTGCCAGTAGTACATGGACCGGGACAGGGCGTGGGGAGCTGTTTTTT	CASSTWTGTGRGELFF
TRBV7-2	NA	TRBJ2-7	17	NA	TGTGCCAGCAGCTGGAGAAGCGAGACCCATAGCTCCTACGAGCAGTACTTC	CASSWRSETHSSYEQYF
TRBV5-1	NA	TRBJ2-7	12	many	TGCGCCAGCAGCTTTACTGGGTACGAGCAGTACTTC	CASSFTGYEQYF
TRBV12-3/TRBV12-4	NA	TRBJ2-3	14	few	TGTGCCAGCAAACCCTGGGACGGCACAGATACGCAGTATTTT	CASKPWDGTDTQYF
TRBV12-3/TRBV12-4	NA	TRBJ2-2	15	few	TGTGCCAGCAGTCCGAGCCAGACTCGGGCCGGGGAGCTGTTTTTT	CASSPSQTRAGELFF
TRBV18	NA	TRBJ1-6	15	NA	TGTGCCAGCTCACCGAGGGGGGCCCAAGACTCACCCCTCCACTTT	CASSPRGAQDSPLHF
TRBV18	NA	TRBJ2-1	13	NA	TGTGCCAGCTCACCACAGCAGAACAATGAGCAGTTCTTC	CASSPQQNNEQFF
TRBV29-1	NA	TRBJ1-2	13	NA	TGCAGCGTTGAAGATCCTGGGTTCTATGGCTACACCTTC	CSVEDPGFYGYTF
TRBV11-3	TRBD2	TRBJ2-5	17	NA	TGTGCCAGCAGCTCATCCGGGACTAGCGGGAGGGTAGAGACCCAGTACTTC	CASSSSGTSGRVETQYF
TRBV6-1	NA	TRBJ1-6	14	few	TGTGCCAGCAGTGAGACGGGGGGAAAGTCACCCCTCCACTTT	CASSETGGKSPLHF
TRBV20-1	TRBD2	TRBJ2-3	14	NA	TGCAGTCCAAAGGCGGGGGGGGCTACAGATACGCAGTATTTT	CSPKAGGATDTQYF
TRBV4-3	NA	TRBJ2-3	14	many	TGCGCCAGCAGCCAGGGGGCCGGCACAGATACGCAGTATTTT	CASSQGAGTDTQYF
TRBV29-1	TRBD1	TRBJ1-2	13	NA	TGCAGCGTGCTCACAGGGGGGAGCTATGGCTACACCTTC	CSVLTGGSYGYTF
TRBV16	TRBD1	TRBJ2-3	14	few	TGTGCCAGCAGCCGACAGCGGCAGGGGGTTACGCAGTATTTT	CASSRQRQGVTQYF
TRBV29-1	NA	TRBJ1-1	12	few	TGCAGCGTTGAAGATGGGACTGGGGAGGCTTTCTTT	CSVEDGTGEAFF
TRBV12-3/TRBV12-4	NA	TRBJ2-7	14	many	TGTGCCAGCAGTCTCCAGGGGACTACCTACGAGCAGTACTTC	CASSLQGTTYEQYF
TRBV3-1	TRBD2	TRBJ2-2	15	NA	TGTGCCACCGTTAGCGGGGGTTCGAACACCGGGGAGCTGTTTTTT	CATVSGGSNTGELFF
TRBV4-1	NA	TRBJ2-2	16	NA	TGCGCCAGCAGCCAAGAGGGGCGGGGAGACACCGGGGAGCTGTTTTTT	CASSQEGRGDTGELFF
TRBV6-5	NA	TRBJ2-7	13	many	TGTGCCAGCAGTTACGACAGCTCCTACGAGCAGTACTTC	CASSYDSSYEQYF
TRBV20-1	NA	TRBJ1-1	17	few	TGCAGTGCTAGAGCCCCCCACGGGGCGCGGGAGAACACTGAAGCTTTCTTT	CSARAPHGARENTEAFF
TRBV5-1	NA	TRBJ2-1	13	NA	TGCGCCAGCAGCCCCGCCCCCGGACGGGAGCAGTTCTTC	CASSPAPGREQFF
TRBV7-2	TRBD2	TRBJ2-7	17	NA	TGTGCCAGCAGCTTAGGGGGGGGACTCGCCAGCTCCTACGAGCAGTACTTC	CASSLGGGLASSYEQYF
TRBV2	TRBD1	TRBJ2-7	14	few	TGTGCCAGCCGTCGTCCGGGACAGAAGTACGAGCAGTACTTC	CASRRPGQKYEQYF